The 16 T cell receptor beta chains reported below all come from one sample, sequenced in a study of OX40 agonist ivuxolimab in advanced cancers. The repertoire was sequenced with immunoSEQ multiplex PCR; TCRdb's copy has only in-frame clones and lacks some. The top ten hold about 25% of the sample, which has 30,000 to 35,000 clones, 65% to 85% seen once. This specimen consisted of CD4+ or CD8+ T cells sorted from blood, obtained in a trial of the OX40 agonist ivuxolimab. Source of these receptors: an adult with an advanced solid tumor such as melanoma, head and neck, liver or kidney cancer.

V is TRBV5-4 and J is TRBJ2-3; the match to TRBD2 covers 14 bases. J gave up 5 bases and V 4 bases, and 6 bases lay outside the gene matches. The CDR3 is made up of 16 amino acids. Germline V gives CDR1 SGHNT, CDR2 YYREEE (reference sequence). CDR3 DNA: TGTGCCAGCAGCCCGGGACTAGCGGGGGTAGGAGATACGCAGTATTTT. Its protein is CASSPGLAGVGDTQYF.

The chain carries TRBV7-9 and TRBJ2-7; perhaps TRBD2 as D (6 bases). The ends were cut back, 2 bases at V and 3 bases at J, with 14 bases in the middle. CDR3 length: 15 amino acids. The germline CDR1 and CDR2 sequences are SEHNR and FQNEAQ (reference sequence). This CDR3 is CASSLTPTGDYEQYF. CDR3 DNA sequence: TGTGCCAGCAGCTTAACACCTACGGGAGACTACGAGCAGTACTTC.

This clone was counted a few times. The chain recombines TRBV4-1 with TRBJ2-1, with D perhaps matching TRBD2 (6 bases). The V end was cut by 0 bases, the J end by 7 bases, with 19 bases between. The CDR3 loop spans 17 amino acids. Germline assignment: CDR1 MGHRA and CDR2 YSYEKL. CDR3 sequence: CASSQDGSGGAGNEQFF. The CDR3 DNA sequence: TGCGCCAGCAGCCAAGATGGGTCGGGCGGTGCGGGGAATGAGCAGTTCTTC.

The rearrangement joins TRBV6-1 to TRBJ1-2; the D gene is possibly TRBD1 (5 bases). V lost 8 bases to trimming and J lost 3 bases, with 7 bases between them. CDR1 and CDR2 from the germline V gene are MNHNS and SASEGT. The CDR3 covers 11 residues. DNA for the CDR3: TGTGCCAGCTGGGGGTACTATGGCTACACCTTC. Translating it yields CASWGYYGYTF.

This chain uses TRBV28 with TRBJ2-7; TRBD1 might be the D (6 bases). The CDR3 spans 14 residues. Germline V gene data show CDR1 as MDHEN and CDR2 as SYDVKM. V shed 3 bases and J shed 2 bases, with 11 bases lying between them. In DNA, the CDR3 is TGTGCCAGCAGTTTCATGGCAGGGGCCTACGAGCAGTACTTC. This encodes CASSFMAGAYEQYF. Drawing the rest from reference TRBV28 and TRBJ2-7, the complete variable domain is DVKVTQSSRYLVKRTGEKVFLECVQDMDHENMFWYRQDPGLGLRLIYFSYDVKMKEKGDIPEGYSVSREKKERFSLILESASTNQTSMYLCASSFMAGAYEQYFGPGTRLTVT.

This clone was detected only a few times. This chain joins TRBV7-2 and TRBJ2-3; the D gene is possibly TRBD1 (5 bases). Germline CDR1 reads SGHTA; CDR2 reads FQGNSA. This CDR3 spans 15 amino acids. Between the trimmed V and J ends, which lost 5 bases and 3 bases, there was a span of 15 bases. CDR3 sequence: CASSHGASRTDTQYF. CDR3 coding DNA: TGTGCCAGCAGCCATGGGGCATCCAGAACAGATACGCAGTATTTT.

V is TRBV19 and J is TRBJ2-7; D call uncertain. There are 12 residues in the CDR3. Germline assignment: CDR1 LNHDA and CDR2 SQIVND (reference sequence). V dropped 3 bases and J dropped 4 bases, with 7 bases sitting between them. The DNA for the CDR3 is TGTGCCAGTAGTATTGATGGGTACGAGCAGTACTTC. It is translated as CASSIDGYEQYF. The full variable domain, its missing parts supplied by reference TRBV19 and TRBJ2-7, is DGGITQSPKYLFRKEGQNVTLSCEQNLNHDAMYWYRQDPGQGLRLIYYSQIVNDFQKGDIAEGYSVSREKKESFPLTVTSAQKNPTAFYLCASSIDGYEQYFGPGTRLTVT.

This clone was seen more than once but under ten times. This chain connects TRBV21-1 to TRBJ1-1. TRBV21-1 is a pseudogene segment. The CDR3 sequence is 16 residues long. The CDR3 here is CASSKLGAEMNTEAFF. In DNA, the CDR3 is TGTGCCAGCAGCAAGTTAGGTGCGGAAATGAACACTGAAGCTTTCTTT.

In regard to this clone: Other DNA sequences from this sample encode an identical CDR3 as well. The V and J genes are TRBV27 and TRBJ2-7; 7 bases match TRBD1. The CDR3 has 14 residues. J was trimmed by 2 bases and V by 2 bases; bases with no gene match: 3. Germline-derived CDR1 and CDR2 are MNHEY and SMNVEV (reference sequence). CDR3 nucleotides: TGTGCCAGCAGTTTAGGGCAGGGGGCCTACGAGCAGTACTTC. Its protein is CASSLGQGAYEQYF.

The CDR3 region has the DNA TGTGCCAGCAGTTTAGGCGTGAGGGGTTTATACTTC. Translating gives CASSLGVRGLYF. The rearrangement joins TRBV27 to TRBJ2-5; D tentatively fits TRBD1 or TRBD2 (5 bases each). Germline V gene sequence: CDR1 MNHEY, CDR2 SMNVEV (reference sequence). CDR3 size: 12 residues. V lost 2 bases to trimming and J lost 14 bases, with 15 bases between them.

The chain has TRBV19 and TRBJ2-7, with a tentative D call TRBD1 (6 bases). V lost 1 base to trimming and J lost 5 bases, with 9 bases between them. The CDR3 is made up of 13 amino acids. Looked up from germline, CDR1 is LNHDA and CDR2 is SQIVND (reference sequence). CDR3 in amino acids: CASSIVSGDEQYF. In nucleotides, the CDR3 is TGTGCCAGTAGTATAGTTTCAGGGGACGAGCAGTACTTC.

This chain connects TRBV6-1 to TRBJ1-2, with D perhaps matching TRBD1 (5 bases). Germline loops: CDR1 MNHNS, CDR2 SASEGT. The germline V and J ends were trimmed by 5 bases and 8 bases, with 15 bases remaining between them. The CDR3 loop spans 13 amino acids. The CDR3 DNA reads TGTGCCAGCAGTACCGTCAGGAGGGACGGCTACACCTTC. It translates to CASSTVRRDGYTF.

CDR3 region: CATLPRGSYNEQFF. CDR3 coding DNA: TGTGCCACGCTCCCGAGGGGCTCCTACAATGAGCAGTTCTTC. The chain joins TRBV19 to TRBJ2-1; either TRBD1 or TRBD2 may fit D (5 bases each). Germline loops: CDR1 LNHDA, CDR2 SQIVND (reference sequence). The CDR3 has 14 amino acids. The germline V and J ends were trimmed by 10 bases and 0 bases, with 13 bases remaining between them.

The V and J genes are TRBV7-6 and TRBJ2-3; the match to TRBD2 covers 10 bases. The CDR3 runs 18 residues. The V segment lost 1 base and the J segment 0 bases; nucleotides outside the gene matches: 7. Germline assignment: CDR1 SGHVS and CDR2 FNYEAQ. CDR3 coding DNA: TGTGCCAGCAGCTTAGATGGGCGACTAGCGGGCAGCACAGATACGCAGTATTTT. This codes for CASSLDGRLAGSTDTQYF.

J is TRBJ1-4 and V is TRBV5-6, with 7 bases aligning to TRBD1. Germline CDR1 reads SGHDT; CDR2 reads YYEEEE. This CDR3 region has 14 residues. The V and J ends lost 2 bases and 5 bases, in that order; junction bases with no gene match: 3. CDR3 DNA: TGTGCCAGCAGCTTTACGGGACAGAATGAAAAACTGTTTTTT. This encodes CASSFTGQNEKLFF.

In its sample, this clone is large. The CDR3 protein is CASSTDREEGNTQYF. CDR3 sequence (DNA): TGTGCCAGCAGTACGGACAGGGAAGAAGGGAATACGCAGTATTTT. V is TRBV28 and J is TRBJ2-3; 8 bases align to TRBD1. J gave up 7 bases and V 5 bases, and 11 bases lay outside the gene matches. The CDR3 is 15 residues long. Looked up from germline, CDR1 is MDHEN and CDR2 is SYDVKM.